Listed below are T cell receptor beta chains from one sample, sequenced in a study of blood T cell repertoires in COVID-19. Assay: immunoSEQ multiplex PCR; the TCRdb copy retains only in-frame clones and omits some. The table shows 85,000 to 130,000 clones, with over 55% occurring only once. Sequenced sample: peripheral blood. The receptors come from a human donor with acute or convalescent COVID-19. The donor label of this sample is uncertain. Both conserved end residues are part of each CDR3. The order of the fields is clone size, J gene, V gene, D gene, CDR3 DNA, CDR3 protein. The D gene is left open where the match is weak. Size values are once, few and many counts, or a class for expanded clones, and some rows have none.

size: .
J: TRBJ1-2
V: TRBV10-3
D: TRBD1
DNA: TGTGCCATCAGTGAAAGACAGGGGGACTATGGCTACACCTTC
CDR3: CAISERQGDYGYTF

size: few
J: TRBJ2-5
V: TRBV18
D: TRBD1
DNA: TGTGCCAGCTCACCTGAGGACAGGTCGGGGACCCAGTACTTC
CDR3: CASSPEDRSGTQYF

size: .
J: TRBJ2-1
V: TRBV24-1
D: .
DNA: TGTGCCACCAGTGATTCAGGGACTCTATACAATGAGCAGTTCTTC
CDR3: CATSDSGTLYNEQFF

size: .
J: TRBJ1-6
V: TRBV6-6
D: TRBD1
DNA: TGTGCCAGCAGTTACGCAGGGGGCATCGGTTCACCCCTCCACTTT
CDR3: CASSYAGGIGSPLHF

size: once
J: TRBJ2-5
V: TRBV10-3
D: TRBD1
DNA: TGTGCCATCAGTTCCCCTTGGGACAGGAGGGGAGAGACCCAGTACTTC
CDR3: CAISSPWDRRGETQYF

size: .
J: TRBJ2-3
V: TRBV5-4
D: .
DNA: TGTGCCAGCAGCTTAAGATCCCTAGGCACAGATACGCAGTATTTT
CDR3: CASSLRSLGTDTQYF

size: .
J: TRBJ2-3
V: TRBV24-1
D: .
DNA: TGTGCCACCAGTGACCGGCCAGGGGTAGGCACAGATACGCAGTATTTT
CDR3: CATSDRPGVGTDTQYF

size: .
J: TRBJ2-3
V: TRBV7-9
D: TRBD2
DNA: TGTGCCAGCAGCTCGAGGGTGGCTAGCGGGGGGAGCACAGATACGCAGTATTTT
CDR3: CASSSRVASGGSTDTQYF

size: once
J: TRBJ2-3
V: TRBV5-1
D: TRBD1
DNA: TGCGCCAGCAGCTTGGCCCTGGGACAGGGGTTCACAGATACGCAGTATTTT
CDR3: CASSLALGQGFTDTQYF

size: .
J: TRBJ1-3
V: TRBV7-6
D: .
DNA: TGTGCCAGCAGCTTAGCCGGCAGACTCTCTGGAAACACCATATATTTT
CDR3: CASSLAGRLSGNTIYF

size: few
J: TRBJ2-2
V: TRBV6-6
D: TRBD2
DNA: TGTGCCAGCAGTCGACTAGCGGGGGTGGGGGAGCTGTTTTTT
CDR3: CASSRLAGVGELFF

size: .
J: TRBJ1-2
V: TRBV12-3/TRBV12-4
D: TRBD1
DNA: TGTGCCAGCAGTCCTCAGGGGGTTCGTGGCTACACCTTC
CDR3: CASSPQGVRGYTF

size: few
J: TRBJ1-5
V: TRBV28
D: .
DNA: TGTGCCAGCAGTTTCGGGTCGGGTTGGGAGCAGCCCCAGCATTTT
CDR3: CASSFGSGWEQPQHF

size: .
J: TRBJ1-2
V: TRBV2
D: TRBD1
DNA: TGTGCCAGCAGCGCGGACAGGGCCTATGGCTACACCTTC
CDR3: CASSADRAYGYTF

size: .
J: TRBJ1-3
V: TRBV30
D: .
DNA: TGTGCCTGGAGTCGGTTTTCTGGAAACACCATATATTTT
CDR3: CAWSRFSGNTIYF

size: .
J: TRBJ1-6
V: TRBV19
D: TRBD1
DNA: TGTGCCAGTAGTACCCAGGGGGGAAGGACGGGGTCACCCCTCCACTTT
CDR3: CASSTQGGRTGSPLHF